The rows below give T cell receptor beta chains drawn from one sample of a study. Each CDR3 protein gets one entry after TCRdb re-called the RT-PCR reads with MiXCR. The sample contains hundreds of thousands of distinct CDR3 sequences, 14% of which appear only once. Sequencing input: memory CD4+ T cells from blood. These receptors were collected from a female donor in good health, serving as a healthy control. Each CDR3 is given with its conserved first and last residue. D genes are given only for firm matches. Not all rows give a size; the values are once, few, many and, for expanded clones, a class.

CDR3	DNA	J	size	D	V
CASSPGTGVPDDYGYTF	TGCGCCAGCAGCCCGGGAACGGGAGTTCCCGATGACTATGGCTACACCTTC	TRBJ1-2	.	.	TRBV4-1
CASTQPGDLNTEAFF	TGTGCCAGCACCCAACCAGGGGATTTGAACACTGAAGCTTTCTTT	TRBJ1-1	few	.	TRBV12-3/TRBV12-4
CASSWTDGETEAFF	TGTGCCAGCAGTTGGACGGACGGGGAAACTGAAGCTTTCTTT	TRBJ1-1	few	.	TRBV6-5
CASSAGTSTYEQYF	TGTGCCAGCAGCGCCGGGACTTCCACCTACGAGCAGTACTTC	TRBJ2-7	many	.	TRBV12-3/TRBV12-4
CASSGAGGNYGYTF	TGTGCCAGCAGTGGGGCAGGTGGTAACTATGGCTACACCTTC	TRBJ1-2	many	.	TRBV27
CASSLVTGQGNSPLHF	TGTGCCAGCAGCTTAGTAACGGGACAGGGGAATTCACCCCTCCACTTT	TRBJ1-6	few	TRBD1	TRBV7-2
CATYRDRPSSTDTQYF	TGTGCCACATACCGTGACCGCCCGTCTAGCACAGATACGCAGTATTTT	TRBJ2-3	.	.	TRBV2
CASSTTRSYEQYF	TGTGCCAGCAGCACGACTCGGTCCTACGAGCAGTACTTC	TRBJ2-7	many	.	TRBV11-2
CASSRWGRFPDTQYF	TGTGCCAGCAGCCGATGGGGGAGATTCCCAGATACGCAGTATTTT	TRBJ2-3	.	.	TRBV7-9
CASSTRLAGVEDTQYF	TGTGCCAGCAGTACCCGACTAGCGGGAGTGGAAGATACGCAGTATTTT	TRBJ2-3	many	TRBD2	TRBV27
CASSQEGTLNGYTF	TGTGCCAGCAGCCAAGAAGGGACACTCAATGGCTACACCTTC	TRBJ1-2	many	.	TRBV4-2
CASSTQGALSETQYF	TGTGCCAGCAGCACGCAGGGGGCGCTGTCAGAGACCCAGTACTTC	TRBJ2-5	.	TRBD1	TRBV5-4
CSVEGLGYEQYF	TGCAGCGTTGAAGGACTCGGCTACGAGCAGTACTTC	TRBJ2-7	many	.	TRBV29-1
CASSSQGEVNEKLFF	TGCGCCAGCAGCTCACAGGGGGAGGTTAATGAAAAACTGTTTTTT	TRBJ1-4	.	TRBD1	TRBV5-1
CASREGQGAFGNTIYF	TGTGCCAGCAGAGAGGGACAGGGGGCTTTCGGAAACACCATATATTTT	TRBJ1-3	.	TRBD1	TRBV6-1
CSATPGPGGSPLHF	TGCAGTGCTACCCCGGGCCCAGGCGGTTCACCCCTCCACTTT	TRBJ1-6	many	.	TRBV20-1
CASSLDRDQPQHF	TGTGCCAGCAGTTTGGACAGAGATCAGCCCCAGCATTTT	TRBJ1-5	many	.	TRBV5-1
CASSPWGQIYTEAFF	TGTGCCAGCAGCCCGTGGGGGCAGATTTACACTGAAGCTTTCTTT	TRBJ1-1	few	.	TRBV5-5